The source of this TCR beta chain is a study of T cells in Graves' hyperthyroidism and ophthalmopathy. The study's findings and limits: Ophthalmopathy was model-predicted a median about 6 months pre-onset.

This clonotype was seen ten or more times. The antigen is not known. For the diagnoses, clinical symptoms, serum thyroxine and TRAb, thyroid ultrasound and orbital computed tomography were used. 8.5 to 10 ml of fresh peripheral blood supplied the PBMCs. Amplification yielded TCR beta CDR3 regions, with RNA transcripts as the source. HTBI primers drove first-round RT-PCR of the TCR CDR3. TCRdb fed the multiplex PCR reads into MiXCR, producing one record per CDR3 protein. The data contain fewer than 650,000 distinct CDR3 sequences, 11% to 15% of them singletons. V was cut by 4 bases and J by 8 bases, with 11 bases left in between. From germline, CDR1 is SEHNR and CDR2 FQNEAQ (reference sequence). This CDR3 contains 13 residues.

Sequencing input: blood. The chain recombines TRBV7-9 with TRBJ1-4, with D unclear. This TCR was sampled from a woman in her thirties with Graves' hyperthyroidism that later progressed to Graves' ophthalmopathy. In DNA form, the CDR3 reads TGTGCCAGCAGCTCATCGACGGGGGAAAAACTGTTTTTT. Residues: CASSSSTGEKLFF.